This TCR beta chain was documented in a study of patients and donors after allogeneic stem cell transplantation. V lost 7 bases and J 5 bases, leaving 14 bases between the germline ends. This CDR3 contains 13 residues. One entry per CDR3 protein, called by TCRdb with MiXCR from the RT-PCR reads. The sample has more than 850,000 distinct CDR3 sequences, about 20% seen once. Material for sequencing was blood, either unsorted or a sorted T cell fraction (not recorded which). The chain combines TRBV23-1 with TRBJ2-5, with a tentative D call TRBD1 (5 bases). TRBV23-1 is placed among ORFs of uncertain function. This clonotype was sampled from a human donor who was either an allogeneic HSCT recipient or a stem cell or donor lymphocyte infusion donor (not recorded which). It is not recorded whose cells these are; they may come from a transplant donor. CDR3 amino acids: CASNRQGWETQYF. CDR3 DNA: TGCGCCAGCAACCGCCAGGGTTGGGAGACCCAGTACTTC.